The 26 T cell receptor beta chains below all came from one sample that was sequenced in a study of OX40 agonist ivuxolimab in advanced cancers. TCRdb's table, derived via immunoSEQ multiplex PCR, lists solely in-frame clones and lacks some. The repertoire has tens of thousands of clones, approximately 94% of them found once; the top ten carry roughly a fifth. This specimen consisted of CD4+ or CD8+ T cells sorted from blood, obtained in a trial of the OX40 agonist ivuxolimab. These receptors originate from an adult with an advanced solid tumor such as melanoma, head and neck, liver or kidney cancer.

The rearrangement links TRBV6-5 to TRBJ2-1; either TRBD1 or TRBD2 may fit D (5 bases each). Per the germline V gene, CDR1 is MNHEY and CDR2 is SVGAGI. Deletions cut 1 base from V and 8 bases from J, with 9 bases between. There are 13 residues in the CDR3. The CDR3 here is CASSYWGSDEQFF. CDR3 nucleotides: TGTGCCAGCAGTTACTGGGGGTCCGATGAGCAGTTCTTC.

V gene TRBV27 combines with J gene TRBJ1-5, with a possible D match to TRBD1 (6 bases). CDR3 length: 17 residues. CDR1 is MNHEY and CDR2 is SMNVEV in the germline V gene (reference sequence). V lost 4 bases, J lost 0 bases, and 16 bases lay in between. In DNA, the CDR3 is TGTGCCAGCAGTTCGGGGGCGGACTTTTATAGCAATCAGCCCCAGCATTTT. Protein product: CASSSGADFYSNQPQHF.

The V call is TRBV30, the J call TRBJ2-7; tentative D call: TRBD2 (6 bases). Germline V gene lookup returns CDR1 GTSNPN and CDR2 SVGIG (reference sequence). This CDR3 is 17 amino acids long. V lost 0 bases to trimming and J lost 7 bases, with 25 bases between them. This CDR3 reads CAWSVRVWEAITGEQYF. CDR3 DNA: TGTGCCTGGAGTGTAAGAGTTTGGGAGGCAATAACGGGGGAGCAGTACTTC.

J is TRBJ2-6 and V is TRBV19; 8 bases map to TRBD1. Germline CDR1 and CDR2: LNHDA and SQIVND (reference sequence). The CDR3 spans 20 residues. With V trimmed by 10 bases and J by 1 base, 21 bases remained unmatched. The CDR3 spells CATRTGYLPDLRSGANVLTF. The CDR3, as DNA: TGTGCCACCCGGACAGGGTACCTTCCTGACTTAAGGTCTGGGGCCAACGTCCTGACTTTC.

This clone was observed once. The rearrangement joins TRBV5-6 to TRBJ2-5, with TRBD2 matching over 10 bases. Germline V gene lookup returns CDR1 SGHDT and CDR2 YYEEEE. The V segment lost 2 bases and the J segment 5 bases; nucleotides outside the gene matches: 6. This CDR3 spans 15 amino acids. The CDR3 DNA reads as TGTGCCAGCAGCTTTAGCGGGAGGACGGGGGAGACCCAGTACTTC. Amino acids: CASSFSGRTGETQYF.

The rearrangement links TRBV6-1 to TRBJ1-4, with TRBD1 identical over 8 bases. The ends lost 0 bases at V and 7 bases at J; junction bases unmatched: 10. Germline V gives CDR1 MNHNS, CDR2 SASEGT. CDR3 length equals 17 residues. The CDR3 spells CASSEAGWTGLGEKLFF. CDR3 DNA sequence: TGTGCCAGCAGTGAAGCGGGTTGGACAGGGTTAGGTGAAAAACTGTTTTTT.

V and J are TRBV6-5 and TRBJ2-5, with 7 bases identical to TRBD1. CDR1 is MNHEY, CDR2 SVGAGI, per germline. V was pared by 4 bases and J by 2 bases, with 4 bases of the junction left unmatched. The CDR3 runs 14 residues. CDR3 sequence (DNA): TGTGCCAGCAGTTCCCTGGGACAGCAAGAGACCCAGTACTTC. This codes for CASSSLGQQETQYF.

In the case of this clone: One end of the junction is discordant with germline, which a read error may explain. The gene calls are TRBV7-9 and TRBJ1-1; a weak D match, TRBD1 (6 bases). There are 13 residues in the CDR3. Per germline, CDR1 SEHNR and CDR2 FQNEAQ (reference sequence). The CDR3 region has the DNA TGTGCCAGCAGCACTGACAGGAACGCTGAAGCTTTCTTT. It codes for CASSTDRNAEAFF.

This chain joins TRBV4-3 and TRBJ2-7; TRBD2 aligns across 12 bases. CDR1 and CDR2 from the germline V gene are LGHNA and YSLEER. Losses at the gene ends were 0 bases for V and 6 bases for J; bases not matched to a gene: 9. The CDR3 has 17 amino acids. The CDR3 reads CASSQESPSGRAAEQYF. The DNA for the CDR3 is TGCGCCAGCAGCCAAGAGTCCCCTAGCGGGAGGGCGGCCGAGCAGTACTTC.

The rearrangement joins TRBV6-1 to TRBJ2-2; no reliable D call. V was clipped by 6 bases and J by 4 bases, with 9 bases between them. The CDR3 is made up of 13 amino acids. CDR1 is MNHNS and CDR2 is SASEGT in the germline V gene. This CDR3 reads CASSERLTGELFF. The CDR3 region has the DNA TGTGCCAGCAGCGAAAGGCTCACCGGGGAGCTGTTTTTT.

The rearrangement joins TRBV6-5 to TRBJ2-7; TRBD2 matches 7 bases. From germline, CDR1 is MNHEY and CDR2 SVGAGI. This CDR3 has 13 amino acids. The junction had 1 base not matched to a gene; V was cut back by 3 bases and J by 2 bases. The CDR3 DNA is TGTGCCAGCAGTTATACTAGCGCCTACGAGCAGTACTTC. It translates to CASSYTSAYEQYF.

The chain carries TRBV29-1 and TRBJ2-7; D may be TRBD2 (5 bases). Germline CDR1 SQVTM, CDR2 ANQGSEA. This CDR3 has 13 residues. The V and J ends lost 3 bases and 3 bases respectively, with 12 bases between them. CDR3 loop: CSVEPGSNYEQYF. CDR3 nucleotides: TGCAGCGTTGAGCCGGGGTCCAACTACGAGCAGTACTTC.

This chain connects TRBV27 to TRBJ2-1; D ambiguous. V gave up 0 bases and J gave up 0 bases, with 9 bases separating them. The CDR3 covers 16 residues. Germline V lookup: CDR1 MNHEY, CDR2 SMNVEV (reference sequence). The CDR3 DNA is TGTGCCAGCAGTTTATCTGGGTATTACTCCTACAATGAGCAGTTCTTC. This gives the protein CASSLSGYYSYNEQFF.

This chain links TRBV27 with TRBJ2-7; no clear D gene. The germline gives CDR1 MNHEY, CDR2 SMNVEV (reference sequence). The CDR3 contains 14 residues. Trimming took off 6 bases at V and 2 bases at J, with 14 bases between the two ends. The CDR3 coding sequence is TGTGCCAGCAGGCCGGTACACCGGACCTACGAGCAGTACTTC. Its protein is CASRPVHRTYEQYF.

This chain joins TRBV9 and TRBJ1-1; D ambiguous. The V gene lost 4 bases and the J gene lost 5 bases, with 21 bases spanning the gap. The germline V gene encodes CDR1 SGDLS and CDR2 YYNGEE. The CDR3 contains 16 residues. The CDR3 nucleotides read TGTGCCAGCAGCCAGGAGGCTGGCCGAGATTGGACTGAAGCTTTCTTT. Translation: CASSQEAGRDWTEAFF.

The chain couples TRBV10-2 to TRBJ1-5; D is ambiguous. The CDR3 is 14 amino acids. Looked up from germline, CDR1 is WSHSY and CDR2 is SAAADI. Trimming removed 4 bases at V and 2 bases at J, with 9 bases between. The CDR3 loop is CASSGGNGNQPQHF. CDR3 sequence (DNA): TGCGCCAGCAGTGGAGGGAATGGCAATCAGCCCCAGCATTTT.

The chain employs TRBV9 and TRBJ2-4; D not resolved. This CDR3 comprises 15 residues. The germline CDR1 and CDR2 sequences are SGDLS and YYNGEE. V dropped 2 bases and J dropped 0 bases, with 9 bases sitting between them. The CDR3 loop reads CASSVGSGAKNIQYF. The CDR3 nucleotides are TGTGCCAGCAGCGTCGGCAGTGGAGCCAAAAACATTCAGTACTTC.

V gene TRBV25-1 combines with J gene TRBJ2-3, with 8 positions matching TRBD2. The CDR3 extends over 16 amino acids. Losses at the gene ends were 2 bases for V and 4 bases for J; bases not matched to a gene: 8. The germline V gene encodes CDR1 MGHDK and CDR2 SYGVNS. In nucleotides, the CDR3 is TGTGCCAGCAGTGAAAAGGGCGGGAGGTTCTCAGATACGCAGTATTTT. This sequence encodes CASSEKGGRFSDTQYF.

V usage is TRBV9 and J usage is TRBJ1-2, with D maybe TRBD1 (5 bases). The CDR3 runs 14 residues. V was pared by 2 bases and J by 10 bases, with 18 bases between. Germline loops: CDR1 SGDLS, CDR2 YYNGEE. The CDR3 DNA reads as TGTGCCAGCAGCGTTTCCGGGCCCAGGGTTGACTACACCTTC. It translates to CASSVSGPRVDYTF.

This rearrangement joins TRBV7-9 to TRBJ2-5; weak D call: TRBD1 (5 bases). Between the trimmed V and J ends, which lost 3 bases and 0 bases, there was a span of 8 bases. Germline CDR1 and CDR2: SEHNR and FQNEAQ (reference sequence). This CDR3 spans 14 amino acids. CDR3 sequence reads: CASSFRRDQETQYF. In DNA, the CDR3 is TGTGCCAGCAGCTTCCGCAGGGACCAAGAGACCCAGTACTTC. Looking up the rest from reference TRBV7-9 and TRBJ2-5 gives the full variable domain: DTGVSQNPRHKITKRGQNVTFRCDPISEHNRLYWYRQTLGQGPEFLTYFQNEAQLEKSRLLSDRFSAERPKGSFSTLEIQRTEQGDSAMYLCASSFRRDQETQYFGPGTRLLVL.

The genes are TRBV2 and TRBJ2-7, with D unclear. The CDR3 spans 13 residues. CDR1 and CDR2 (germline): SNHLY, FYNNEI. Trimming stripped 7 bases from V and 0 bases from J, with 10 bases between. CDR3 sequence: CASKWVDSYEQYF. CDR3 sequence (DNA): TGTGCCAGCAAGTGGGTAGACTCCTACGAGCAGTACTTC. The full variable domain, with the rest looked up from reference TRBV2 and TRBJ2-7, is EPEVTQTPSHQVTQMGQEVILRCVPISNHLYFYWYRQILGQKVEFLVSFYNNEISEKSEIFDDQFSVERPDGSNFTLKIRSTKLEDSAMYFCASKWVDSYEQYFGPGTRLTVT.

V usage is TRBV15 and J usage is TRBJ1-1, with no clear D. Germline CDR1 and CDR2: LNHNV and YYDKDF (reference sequence). V lost 8 bases and J lost 0, with 13 bases in between. The CDR3 extends over 14 amino acids. The CDR3 loop reads CATRPASLNTEAFF. The CDR3 nucleotides read TGTGCCACCCGGCCAGCCTCTCTGAACACTGAAGCTTTCTTT.

This rearrangement joins TRBV4-2 to TRBJ1-1; D is uncertain. This CDR3 contains 14 residues. Germline V gene lookup returns CDR1 LGHNA and CDR2 YNFKEQ. V was clipped by 1 base and J by 5 bases, with 11 bases between them. The CDR3 DNA reads TGTGCCAGCAGCCAAGGTACCCTGGGGACTGAAGCTTTCTTT. This translates into CASSQGTLGTEAFF.

The chain carries TRBV6-1 and TRBJ2-5; TRBD1 might be the D (5 bases). The DNA end is more similar to TRBJ2-7, so the J call may be wrong. There are 15 residues in the CDR3. CDR1 MNHNS and CDR2 SASEGT come from the germline V gene. This CDR3 reads CASSEDRLQMDEQYF. In DNA, the CDR3 is TGTGCCAGCAGTGAAGACAGGTTACAAATGGACGAGCAGTACTTC.

This clone was recorded once. This sequence joins TRBV6-5 and TRBJ2-2; 15 bases are a match to TRBD2. This CDR3 has 14 residues. J was trimmed by 14 bases and V by 5 bases; bases with no gene match: 6. The germline gives CDR1 MNHEY, CDR2 SVGAGI. The CDR3 nucleotides are TGTGCCAGCAGTCCTGGACTAGCGGGAGGGCATCTGTTTTTT. This codes for CASSPGLAGGHLFF.

The J gene is TRBJ1-2, the V gene TRBV7-8; D is unresolved. CDR3 length: 15 residues. The V and J ends lost 0 bases and 8 bases respectively, with 16 bases between them. Germline values: CDR1 SGHVS, CDR2 FQNEAQ. In DNA form, the CDR3 reads TGTGCCAGCAGCTTAGCGCGTATGAGTTCGGGAGGCTACACCTTC. Translated: CASSLARMSSGGYTF. The full variable domain, rest sourced from reference TRBV7-8 and TRBJ1-2, is GAGVSQSPRYKVAKRGQDVALRCDPISGHVSLFWYQQALGQGPEFLTYFQNEAQLDKSGLPSDRFFAERPEGSVSTLKIQRTQQEDSAVYLCASSLARMSSGGYTFGSGTRLTVV.